The 26 T cell receptor beta chains below all came from one sample that was sequenced in a study of T cells in narcolepsy. Sequencing used immunoSEQ multiplex PCR; TCRdb keeps in-frame clones, though not all of them. This table has about 33,000 clones, almost 90% appearing once. The sequenced sample was CD45RA- memory CD4+ T cells from PBMCs. These TCRs come from a human donor with narcolepsy.

V usage is TRBV19 and J usage is TRBJ1-2; no clear D gene. Trimming stripped 3 bases from V and 8 bases from J, with 13 bases between. The CDR3 sequence is 13 residues long. Germline CDR1 reads LNHDA; CDR2 reads SQIVND (reference sequence). The CDR3 region is CASSMIITRGYTF. In nucleotides, the CDR3 is TGTGCCAGTAGTATGATCATAACGCGGGGCTACACCTTC. Full variable domain (remainder filled in from reference TRBV19 and TRBJ1-2): DGGITQSPKYLFRKEGQNVTLSCEQNLNHDAMYWYRQDPGQGLRLIYYSQIVNDFQKGDIAEGYSVSREKKESFPLTVTSAQKNPTAFYLCASSMIITRGYTFGSGTRLTVV.

The gene calls are TRBV19 and TRBJ1-2; the D gene is possibly TRBD1 (5 bases). Trimming removed 3 bases from V and 8 bases from J, with 10 bases in between. This CDR3 is 12 amino acids long. Germline CDR1 and CDR2: LNHDA and SQIVND (reference sequence). The CDR3 loop reads CASSMRGTGYTF. CDR3 DNA: TGTGCCAGTAGTATGAGAGGGACGGGCTACACCTTC.

J is TRBJ1-1 and V is TRBV5-1; 9 bases are a match to TRBD1. V was clipped by 4 bases and J by 4 bases; unmatched bases: 5. The CDR3 has 14 residues. Germline V gives CDR1 SGHRS, CDR2 YFSETQ. CDR3 DNA: TGCGCCAGCAGCGACACAGGGGGCACCACTGAAGCTTTCTTT. Translated, it gives CASSDTGGTTEAFF.

The J gene is TRBJ1-1, the V gene TRBV4-3; the D is unclear. Germline values: CDR1 LGHNA, CDR2 YSLEER. This CDR3 contains 13 residues. V lost 3 bases and J 2 bases, leaving 7 bases between the germline ends. Written as DNA, the CDR3 is TGCGCCAGCAGCCAGAAGTATAACACTGAAGCTTTCTTT. This sequence encodes CASSQKYNTEAFF.

This sequence joins TRBV6-1 and TRBJ1-3; D may be TRBD1 (6 bases). V lost 1 base, J lost 4 bases, and 20 bases lay in between. CDR1 and CDR2 (germline): MNHNS, SASEGT. The CDR3 is 18 amino acids. The CDR3 protein is CASSEGTGGAQVGNTIYF. The CDR3, as DNA: TGTGCCAGCAGTGAAGGGACGGGGGGGGCGCAAGTAGGAAACACCATATATTTT.

About this clone itself: Other nucleotide sequences from this sample produce the same CDR3. The rearrangement links TRBV5-1 to TRBJ2-2; D is uncertain. The germline V gene encodes CDR1 SGHRS and CDR2 YFSETQ. CDR3 length: 11 amino acids. Deletions cut 8 bases from V and 0 bases from J, with 2 bases between. The CDR3 bases are TGCGCCAGTTCGAACACCGGGGAGCTGTTTTTT. Translated, it gives CASSNTGELFF.

The chain is built from TRBV6-5 and TRBJ1-1, with D unclear. V gave up 6 bases and J gave up 4 bases, with 15 bases separating them. Germline V gives CDR1 MNHEY, CDR2 SVGAGI. The CDR3 sequence is 14 residues long. CDR3 sequence (DNA): TGTGCCAGCAGAGCTCTCTATTCTCCCACTGAAGCTTTCTTT. The encoded protein is CASRALYSPTEAFF.

The J gene is TRBJ2-3, the V gene TRBV5-1, with 7 nucleotides matching TRBD1. The CDR3 sequence is 14 residues long. Germline CDR1 and CDR2: SGHRS and YFSETQ. V gave up 3 bases and J gave up 2 bases; unmatched junction bases: 3. This CDR3 reads CASSSGQSTDTQYF. CDR3 nucleotide sequence: TGCGCCAGCAGCTCGGGACAGTCCACAGATACGCAGTATTTT.

This clone was recorded only once. The genes are TRBV29-1 and TRBJ1-5, with TRBD1 matching 12 bases. V gave up 4 bases and J gave up 6 bases; unmatched junction bases: 7. Germline CDR1 is SQVTM and CDR2 is ANQGSEA. The CDR3 is made up of 15 amino acids. The CDR3 is CSVAPGTGGGQPQHF. The CDR3, as DNA: TGCAGCGTTGCTCCCGGGACAGGGGGCGGTCAGCCCCAGCATTTT.

The sample holds one count of this clone. This chain uses TRBV4-1 with TRBJ1-5; D is perhaps TRBD1 (5 bases). CDR1 MGHRA and CDR2 YSYEKL come from the germline V gene. CDR3 length: 13 residues. V dropped 6 bases and J dropped 7 bases, with 13 bases sitting between them. DNA of the CDR3: TGCGCCAGCAGGCAGGGAGCGGGACAGCCCCAGCATTTT. This encodes CASRQGAGQPQHF.

The J gene is TRBJ1-4, the V gene TRBV28; D not certain. V was trimmed by 3 bases and J by 5 bases, leaving 10 bases between them. Germline loops: CDR1 MDHEN, CDR2 SYDVKM. The CDR3 has 14 amino acids. As DNA, the CDR3 is TGTGCCAGCAGTTTTTCCGGATTGAATGAAAAACTGTTTTTT. Residues: CASSFSGLNEKLFF.

V and J are TRBV19 and TRBJ2-1; 9 bases line up with TRBD1. The CDR3 is 14 amino acids. V lost 5 bases to trimming and J lost 9 bases; unmatched junction nucleotides: 8. The germline V gene encodes CDR1 LNHDA and CDR2 SQIVND (reference sequence). The CDR3 DNA is TGTGCCAGTAGTCCGGGACAGGGAAGGGGTGAGCAGTTCTTC. Amino acid sequence: CASSPGQGRGEQFF. Filled out from reference TRBV19 and TRBJ2-1, the complete variable domain reads DGGITQSPKYLFRKEGQNVTLSCEQNLNHDAMYWYRQDPGQGLRLIYYSQIVNDFQKGDIAEGYSVSREKKESFPLTVTSAQKNPTAFYLCASSPGQGRGEQFFGPGTRLTVL.

This clone came up a few times. The identical CDR3 is also encoded by other nucleotide sequences in the sample. The chain is built from TRBV5-1 and TRBJ1-1, with TRBD1 identical over 8 bases. Germline CDR1 is SGHRS and CDR2 is YFSETQ. CDR3 length: 14 residues. The V segment lost 4 bases and the J segment 1 base; nucleotides outside the gene matches: 3. The CDR3 DNA reads as TGCGCCAGCAGCGGGGGGACAGGGAACACTGAAGCTTTCTTT. Translating it yields CASSGGTGNTEAFF.

This clone was seen only once. The genes are TRBV30 and TRBJ1-6; tentative D call: TRBD1 (5 bases). The CDR3 extends over 13 amino acids. The ends were cut back, 4 bases at V and 9 bases at J, with 13 bases in the middle. Per the germline V gene, CDR1 is GTSNPN and CDR2 is SVGIG (reference sequence). The CDR3 coding sequence is TGTGCCTGGAACGGGGGGTCGGGTTCACCCCTCCACTTT. Amino acid sequence: CAWNGGSGSPLHF. The complete variable domain, with remaining parts taken from reference TRBV30 and TRBJ1-6, reads SQTIHQWPATLVQPVGSPLSLECTVEGTSNPNLYWYRQAAGRGLQLLFYSVGIGQISSEVPQNLSASRPQDRQFILSSKKLLLSDSGFYLCAWNGGSGSPLHFGNGTRLTVT.

This clone was detected once. The chain employs TRBV21-1 and TRBJ2-7; TRBD2 is the table's D call and was not checked against the DNA. TRBV21-1 is classified as a pseudogene. This CDR3 spans 12 amino acids. The CDR3 spells CASSKSSYEQYF. In DNA, the CDR3 is TGTGCCAGCAGCAAGTCTTCCTACGAGCAGTACTTC.

The chain recombines TRBV7-2 with TRBJ1-1; possible D gene TRBD1, 5 bases. The CDR3 is made up of 15 amino acids. With 3 bases removed from V and 3 bases from J, the gap between germline ends came to 14 bases. The V gene's germline CDR1 is SGHTA and CDR2 FQGNSA. Here the CDR3 DNA reads TGTGCCAGCAGCTTGACCAGGGCCGGGGACACTGAAGCTTTCTTT. Its protein product is CASSLTRAGDTEAFF.

The chain combines TRBV5-1 with TRBJ1-3; D gene unclear. This CDR3 is 14 amino acids long. Germline CDR1 SGHRS, CDR2 YFSETQ. V lost 0 bases and J 7 bases, leaving 11 bases between the germline ends. CDR3 region: CASSLAVGLNTIYF. The DNA for the CDR3 is TGCGCCAGCAGCTTGGCCGTGGGGTTGAACACCATATATTTT.

V and J are TRBV5-1 and TRBJ1-2; 8 nucleotides match TRBD1. The CDR3 has 14 residues. CDR1 and CDR2 from the germline V gene are SGHRS and YFSETQ. The trim removed 4 bases at V and 1 base at J, leaving 3 bases unmatched. This CDR3 reads CASSATGVNYGYTF. Here the CDR3 DNA reads TGCGCCAGCAGCGCGACAGGGGTTAACTATGGCTACACCTTC.

The chain combines TRBV5-1 with TRBJ2-1, with TRBD1 as a possible D gene (6 bases). CDR3 length equals 15 residues. V was pared by 4 bases and J by 6 bases, with 17 bases between. Germline V gene sequence: CDR1 SGHRS, CDR2 YFSETQ. The CDR3 protein is CASSTGTVTLNEQFF. The CDR3 nucleotides are TGCGCCAGCAGCACAGGGACCGTTACCCTCAATGAGCAGTTCTTC.

J is TRBJ1-6 and V is TRBV7-3; TRBD1 agrees at 7 bases. Germline values: CDR1 SGHTA, CDR2 FQGTGA. The CDR3 has 14 amino acids. The V gene end was trimmed by 4 bases and the J gene end by 7 bases; junction bases not matched to a gene: 4. The CDR3 spells CASSYGTENSPLHF. The CDR3 nucleotides are TGTGCCAGCAGCTATGGGACAGAGAATTCACCCCTCCACTTT.

This clone is a singleton in its sample. The chain has TRBV2 and TRBJ2-1; D gene uncertain. The CDR3 loop spans 15 amino acids. Germline V lookup: CDR1 SNHLY, CDR2 FYNNEI. Trimming stripped 3 bases from V and 7 bases from J, with 16 bases between. CDR3 DNA sequence: TGTGCCAGCAGTGAGTCCTCGGCTACTTTGAATGAGCAGTTCTTC. It specifies CASSESSATLNEQFF.

This clone was detected once. The V and J genes are TRBV6-6 and TRBJ1-4; D remains unclear. The germline V gene has CDR1 MNHNY and CDR2 SVGAGI (reference sequence). The CDR3 contains 13 residues. Trimming shortened V by 0 bases and J by 13 bases, and 12 bases separated the two germline ends. The CDR3 here is CASSYSADRGLFF. CDR3 bases: TGTGCCAGCAGTTACTCGGCGGACCGAGGACTGTTTTTT.

This clone was observed a single time. The chain links TRBV19 to TRBJ1-1; possible D gene TRBD1, 5 bases. Germline V gives CDR1 LNHDA, CDR2 SQIVND (reference sequence). The CDR3 runs to 13 residues. With 8 bases removed from V and 3 bases from J, the gap between germline ends came to 13 bases. The CDR3 sequence: CASSDLGDTEAFF. DNA for the CDR3: TGTGCCAGTTCCGATCTGGGGGACACTGAAGCTTTCTTT.

The CDR3 DNA sequence: TGTGCCAGCAGCCCAATGGTAGGGAACACTGAAGCTTTCTTT. This translates into CASSPMVGNTEAFF. The V and J genes are TRBV7-2 and TRBJ1-1; no reliable D call. V was pared by 5 bases and J by 1 base, with 11 bases between. The length of the CDR3 is 14 residues. Germline values: CDR1 SGHTA, CDR2 FQGNSA.

V gene TRBV11-2 combines with J gene TRBJ2-7; weak D call: TRBD2 (6 bases). Deletions cut 4 bases from V and 2 bases from J, with 15 bases between. The germline V gene encodes CDR1 SGHAT and CDR2 FQNNGV. The CDR3 covers 15 residues. As DNA, the CDR3 is TGTGCCAGCAGCTCATGGAGGGGAACTCCCTACGAGCAGTACTTC. Protein: CASSSWRGTPYEQYF.

CDR3 nucleotides: TGCAGCGTTGAAGCCACAGGGTTGGGCACTGAAGCTTTCTTT. This encodes CSVEATGLGTEAFF. J is TRBJ1-1 and V is TRBV29-1; a weak D match, TRBD1 (6 bases). Per the germline V gene, CDR1 is SQVTM and CDR2 is ANQGSEA. The CDR3 is made up of 14 amino acids. Trimming removed 1 base from V and 4 bases from J, with 13 bases in between. Filled out from reference TRBV29-1 and TRBJ1-1, the complete variable domain reads SAVISQKPSRDICQRGTSLTIQCQVDSQVTMMFWYRQQPGQSLTLIATANQGSEATYESGFVIDKFPISRPNLTFSTLTVSNMSPEDSSIYLCSVEATGLGTEAFFGQGTRLTVV.